The 15 T cell receptor beta chains below were found in one sample sequenced in a study of T cells in Graves' hyperthyroidism and ophthalmopathy (dated by TCRdb to between 2019 and 2020). The library came from multiplex PCR. TCRdb shows the sequencer as Illumina HiSeq 2000. The TCR beta CDR3 regions were amplified from the RNA transcripts. A first-round RT-PCR of the TCR CDR3 used the HTBI primer set with the Qiagen OneStep RT-PCR kit. In TCRdb, the public reads were trimmed at Q25 with fastp and aligned with MiXCR, with productive beta chains retained. Duplicate CDR3 protein sequences are folded into a single record with the most common DNA and genes. This sample gives more than 300,000 distinct CDR3 sequences in total; approximately 13% of them show up just once. 9.5% to 11% of the sample goes to the ten largest clones. Sequences were obtained from blood. These receptors all come from a woman aged 55-69 years with Graves' hyperthyroidism.

This clonotype occurred a few times. The V gene is TRBV25-1, the J gene TRBJ1-1; no reliable D call. The V end was cut by 2 bases, the J end by 2 bases, with 12 bases between. Germline V gene sequence: CDR1 MGHDK, CDR2 SYGVNS. This CDR3 has 15 residues. CDR3 protein: CASSEHWAHNTEAFF. DNA of the CDR3: TGTGCCAGCAGTGAACATTGGGCGCATAACACTGAAGCTTTCTTT.

This clonotype was counted many times. This sequence joins TRBV2 and TRBJ2-5; no definite D call. The V gene lost 8 bases and the J gene lost 2 bases, with 6 bases spanning the gap. Germline V gives CDR1 SNHLY, CDR2 FYNNEI. The CDR3 covers 11 residues. This CDR3 is CASLNQETQYF. DNA for the CDR3: TGTGCCAGCCTTAATCAAGAGACCCAGTACTTC.

This clonotype was counted many times. The chain joins TRBV6-2 or TRBV6-3 to TRBJ2-1; tentative D call: TRBD2 (6 bases). The CDR3 has 15 amino acids. V gave up 0 bases and J gave up 5 bases, with 11 bases separating them. Germline V CDR1 and CDR2: MNHEY, SVGEGT. In nucleotides, the CDR3 is TGTGCCAGCAGTTACTCGATTAGCGGAGACAATGAGCAGTTCTTC. The encoded protein is CASSYSISGDNEQFF.

The chain uses TRBV5-5 and TRBJ1-5; a weak D match, TRBD1 (5 bases). The CDR3 is 13 residues long. Looked up from germline, CDR1 is SGHKS and CDR2 is YYEKEE (reference sequence). V gave up 2 bases and J gave up 6 bases, with 9 bases separating them. The CDR3 loop is CASSFREGQPQHF. The CDR3 region has the DNA TGTGCCAGCAGCTTCAGGGAGGGTCAGCCCCAGCATTTT.

This clonotype turned up a few times. V and J are TRBV9 and TRBJ2-2; a weak D match, TRBD2 (5 bases). CDR3 length equals 17 residues. The V gene's germline CDR1 is SGDLS and CDR2 YYNGEE. The V and J ends lost 5 bases and 0 bases respectively, with 17 bases between them. The CDR3 loop is CASRGAPGEANTGELFF. The CDR3 region has the DNA TGTGCCAGCAGAGGTGCGCCCGGGGAAGCGAACACCGGGGAGCTGTTTTTT.

This clonotype was seen repeatedly, ten times or more. The CDR3 spells CASRTGTSDSEQYF. In DNA, the CDR3 is TGCGCCAGCCGGACCGGGACTAGCGACTCGGAGCAGTACTTC. The chain carries TRBV5-1 and TRBJ2-7, with 10 bases matching TRBD2. Germline assignment: CDR1 SGHRS and CDR2 YFSETQ. The CDR3 totals 14 residues. The V gene end was trimmed by 7 bases and the J gene end by 7 bases; junction bases not matched to a gene: 11.

This sequence joins TRBV9 and TRBJ2-3; the match to TRBD2 covers 8 bases. The germline gives CDR1 SGDLS, CDR2 YYNGEE. V lost 0 bases and J lost 6; bases outside the gene matches: 12. The CDR3 has 17 residues. The CDR3 protein is CASSVGGLSGKGDTQYF. The CDR3 DNA sequence: TGTGCCAGCAGCGTAGGAGGGCTTAGCGGGAAGGGTGATACGCAGTATTTT.

In its sample, this clonotype was seen many times. V is TRBV11-2 and J is TRBJ2-5; tentatively, D is TRBD1 (5 bases). V shed 0 bases and J shed 13 bases, with 15 bases lying between them. The CDR3 is 13 residues long. Germline lookup yields CDR1 SGHAT and CDR2 FQNNGV. CDR3: CASSLERLDNPYF. The DNA of the CDR3 is TGTGCCAGCAGCTTAGAACGTCTGGACAACCCGTACTTC.

As for this clonotype: This sequence may be a read error, since a much larger clone differs from it by one base. This chain joins TRBV30 and TRBJ2-5; D remains unclear. Trimming shortened V by 2 bases and J by 5 bases, and 9 bases separated the two germline ends. CDR1 is GTSNPN and CDR2 is SVGIG in the germline V gene (reference sequence). There are 12 residues in the CDR3. CDR3 nucleotides: TGTGCCTGGAGTATGGCTGTCGAGACCCAGTACTTC. As protein: CAWSMAVETQYF.

This clonotype was observed many times. The gene calls are TRBV20-1 and TRBJ2-1, with D perhaps TRBD1 or TRBD2 (5 bases each). The V gene lost 3 bases and the J gene lost 8 bases, with 14 bases spanning the gap. Germline V gene lookup returns CDR1 DFQATT and CDR2 SNEGSKA (reference sequence). The CDR3 runs 13 residues. CDR3 in amino acids: CSASRSRGHEQFF. The CDR3 DNA reads as TGCAGTGCTAGTCGATCGAGGGGTCATGAGCAGTTCTTC.

This clonotype came up a few times. V gene TRBV15 combines with J gene TRBJ1-2; TRBD1 is a possible D gene (5 bases). Per the germline V gene, CDR1 is LNHNV and CDR2 is YYDKDF (reference sequence). The V gene lost 0 bases and the J gene lost 10 bases, with 15 bases spanning the gap. There are 14 residues in the CDR3. This chain's CDR3 is CATSRDKDTNSYTF. The DNA for the CDR3 is TGTGCCACCAGCAGAGATAAGGACACAAATTCCTACACCTTC.

This clonotype has ten or more counts. The V call is TRBV29-1, the J call TRBJ2-3, with 10 bases aligning to TRBD1. V shed 1 base, J shed 3 bases, and the junction held 10 bases outside the gene matches. The CDR3 totals 17 residues. Germline lookup yields CDR1 SQVTM and CDR2 ANQGSEA. CDR3 nucleotide sequence: TGCAGCGTTGAAGGAGAGCTCCGGGACAGGGGAACAGATACGCAGTATTTT. As protein: CSVEGELRDRGTDTQYF.

This clonotype was detected ten times or more. The chain carries TRBV11-2 and TRBJ2-7, with TRBD2 as a possible D gene (5 bases). Germline CDR1 SGHAT, CDR2 FQNNGV. The CDR3 totals 13 residues. With 5 bases removed from V and 9 bases from J, the gap between germline ends came to 17 bases. CDR3 in DNA: TGTGCCAGCAGCCCTACCCGGGGTTCGGGGCAGTACTTC. As protein: CASSPTRGSGQYF.

V usage is TRBV10-1 and J usage is TRBJ2-7, with 10 bases identical to TRBD2. V gave up 0 bases and J gave up 1 base; unmatched junction bases: 0. This CDR3 contains 15 residues. Germline V gene lookup returns CDR1 WNHNN and CDR2 SYGVQD (reference sequence). CDR3 nucleotide sequence: TGCGCCAGCAGTGAGTCGGGACTAGCGTCCTACGAGCAGTACTTC. Its protein is CASSESGLASYEQYF.

The sample holds a few counts of this clonotype. The chain is built from TRBV11-2 and TRBJ2-7; D is possibly TRBD1 or TRBD2 (5 bases each). V was clipped by 5 bases and J by 0 bases, with 11 bases between them. Germline V gives CDR1 SGHAT, CDR2 FQNNGV. The CDR3 covers 14 residues. CDR3 sequence: CASSHGDGSYEQYF. The CDR3 DNA is TGTGCCAGCAGCCATGGGGACGGCTCCTACGAGCAGTACTTC.